The 5 T cell receptor beta chains reported below all come from one sample, sequenced in a study of T cell responses to AZD1222 COVID-19 vaccine. The protocol was immunoSEQ multiplex PCR, while the TCRdb copy is restricted to in-frame clones and leaves out a portion. The sample consists of over 110,000 clones, roughly 93% of them appearing once. The material was peripheral blood, obtained 28 days after the second AZD1222 dose. The receptors originated from an adult who received the AZD1222 COVID-19 vaccine.

This chain links TRBV5-5 with TRBJ2-4, with D possibly matching TRBD2 (6 bases). The CDR3 totals 15 residues. Trimming pared 0 bases from V and 2 bases from J, leaving 9 bases between. Germline CDR1 reads SGHKS; CDR2 reads YYEKEE (reference sequence). This CDR3 reads CASSLDGGPKNIQYF. For the CDR3, the DNA is TGTGCCAGCAGCTTGGATGGAGGGCCCAAAAACATTCAGTACTTC.

The count of this clone is one. V and J are TRBV6-5 and TRBJ1-5; D is undetermined. This CDR3 contains 13 residues. Germline lookup yields CDR1 MNHEY and CDR2 SVGAGI. V lost 0 bases to trimming and J lost 4 bases, with 4 bases between them. CDR3 coding DNA: TGTGCCAGCAGTTACTCGAGTAATCAGCCCCAGCATTTT. This encodes CASSYSSNQPQHF.

V usage is TRBV19 and J usage is TRBJ1-5; TRBD1 is a possible D gene (5 bases). The CDR3 runs to 14 residues. Germline assignment: CDR1 LNHDA and CDR2 SQIVND (reference sequence). V gave up 7 bases and J gave up 7 bases, with 17 bases separating them. The CDR3 coding sequence is TGTGCCAGTAAAACCTCCGGGGGACGGCAGCCCCAGCATTTT. Its translation is CASKTSGGRQPQHF.

For the CDR3, the DNA is TGCAGCGTTGAATTTGCAAGTCCCGGGGAGCTGTTTTTT. It codes for CSVEFASPGELFF. The chain carries TRBV29-1 and TRBJ2-2; D unclear. The CDR3 runs 13 residues. Trimming shortened V by 2 bases and J by 6 bases, and 10 bases separated the two germline ends. CDR1 SQVTM and CDR2 ANQGSEA come from the germline V gene.

This clone was observed a single time. The chain couples TRBV7-3 to TRBJ2-3, with 11 positions matching TRBD2. This CDR3 has 16 amino acids. The V gene's germline CDR1 is SGHTA and CDR2 FQGTGA. J lost 4 bases, V lost 5 bases, and 8 bases had no gene match. Here the CDR3 DNA reads TGTGCCAGCAGCACCCGGCTAGCGGGGGGTTCAGATACGCAGTATTTT. Its translation is CASSTRLAGGSDTQYF.